This T cell receptor (beta chain) was documented in a study of cytomegalovirus exposure and HLA in healthy donors. Germline assignment: CDR1 SGHRS and CDR2 YFSETQ. V dropped 2 bases and J dropped 5 bases, with 13 bases sitting between them. CDR3 length equals 14 residues. This clone has more than one count but fewer than ten. Its antigen is still unknown. The PCR had 60 Vbeta and 13 Jbeta primers. Here immunoSEQ multiplex PCR was the method, and the copy in TCRdb shows in-frame clones only, minus some. The sample consists of approximately 140,000 clones, roughly 79% of them appearing once. Study-level results: Follow-up analysis seemed to connect common viral pathogens with several of the most significant clusters identified. Being productive about 87% or about 30% of the time was typical of most TCR beta V segments in an earlier analysis. Cytomegalovirus-associated TCR beta chains were listed, numbering around 150. TRBV6-2, TRBV6-3 and some other V segments were excluded as indistinguishable.

The receptor's source is a woman between 35 and 50 years old in good health and CMV-seronegative. The specimen sequenced was PBMCs. The J gene is TRBJ2-5, the V gene TRBV5-1; maybe TRBD1 (5 bases). CDR3 DNA sequence: TGCGCCAGCAGCTTCGAAGGGGCTGGGGAGACCCAGTACTTC. It translates to CASSFEGAGETQYF.